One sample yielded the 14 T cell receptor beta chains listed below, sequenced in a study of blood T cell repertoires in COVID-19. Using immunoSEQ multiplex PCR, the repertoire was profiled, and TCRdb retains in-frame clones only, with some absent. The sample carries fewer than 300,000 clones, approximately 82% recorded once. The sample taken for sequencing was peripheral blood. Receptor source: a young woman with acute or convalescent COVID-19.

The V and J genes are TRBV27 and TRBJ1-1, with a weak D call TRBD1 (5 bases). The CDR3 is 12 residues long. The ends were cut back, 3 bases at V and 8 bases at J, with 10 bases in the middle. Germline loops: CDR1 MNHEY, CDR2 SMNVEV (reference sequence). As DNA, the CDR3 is TGTGCCAGCAGTTTTTTGAAGGGGGAAGCTTTCTTT. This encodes CASSFLKGEAFF.

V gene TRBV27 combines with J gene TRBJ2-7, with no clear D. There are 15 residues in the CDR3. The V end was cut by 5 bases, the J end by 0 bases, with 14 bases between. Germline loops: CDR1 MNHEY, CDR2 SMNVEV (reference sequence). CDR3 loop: CASSPRRGGSYEQYF. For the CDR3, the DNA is TGTGCCAGCAGTCCACGACGCGGCGGCTCCTACGAGCAGTACTTC.

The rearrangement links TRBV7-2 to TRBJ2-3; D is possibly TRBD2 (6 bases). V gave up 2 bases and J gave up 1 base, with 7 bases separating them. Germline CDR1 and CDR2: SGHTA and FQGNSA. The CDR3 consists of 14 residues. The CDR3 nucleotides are TGTGCCAGCAGCTTATCGGGAGGCACAGATACGCAGTATTTT. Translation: CASSLSGGTDTQYF.

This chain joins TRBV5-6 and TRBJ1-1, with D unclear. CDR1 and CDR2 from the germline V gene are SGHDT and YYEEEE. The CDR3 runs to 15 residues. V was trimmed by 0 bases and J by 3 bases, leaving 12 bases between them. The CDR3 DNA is TGTGCCAGCAGCTTGGGCCCACCTATATACACTGAAGCTTTCTTT. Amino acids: CASSLGPPIYTEAFF. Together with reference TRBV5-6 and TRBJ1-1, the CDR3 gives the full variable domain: DAGVTQSPTHLIKTRGQQVTLRCSPKSGHDTVSWYQQALGQGPQFIFQYYEEEERQRGNFPDRFSGHQFPNYSSELNVNALLLGDSALYLCASSLGPPIYTEAFFGQGTRLTVV.

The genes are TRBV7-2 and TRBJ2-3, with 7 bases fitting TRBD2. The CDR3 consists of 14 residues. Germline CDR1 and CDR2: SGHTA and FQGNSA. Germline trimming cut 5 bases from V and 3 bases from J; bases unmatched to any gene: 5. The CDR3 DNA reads TGTGCCAGCAGCCCCTCGCGGGGGACAGATACGCAGTATTTT. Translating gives CASSPSRGTDTQYF.

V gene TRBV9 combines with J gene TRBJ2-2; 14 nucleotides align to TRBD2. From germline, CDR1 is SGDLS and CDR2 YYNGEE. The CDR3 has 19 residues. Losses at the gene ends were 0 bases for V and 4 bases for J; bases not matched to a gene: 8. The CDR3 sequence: CASSVEGLAGVPRTGELFF. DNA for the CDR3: TGTGCCAGCAGCGTAGAGGGACTAGCGGGAGTTCCCCGCACCGGGGAGCTGTTTTTT.

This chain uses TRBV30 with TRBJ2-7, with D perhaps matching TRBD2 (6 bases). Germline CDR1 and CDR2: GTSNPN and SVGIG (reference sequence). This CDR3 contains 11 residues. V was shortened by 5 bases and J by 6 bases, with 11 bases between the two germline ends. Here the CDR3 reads CAWGGAGEQYF. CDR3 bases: TGTGCCTGGGGAGGGGCTGGCGAGCAGTACTTC.

The CDR3 is CASSSGQLGSPLHF. As DNA, the CDR3 is TGTGCCAGCAGCTCAGGACAGCTAGGCTCACCCCTCCACTTT. The chain recombines TRBV7-3 with TRBJ1-6; weak D call: TRBD1 (6 bases). The CDR3 covers 14 residues. Trimming removed 4 bases at V and 10 bases at J, with 14 bases between. Germline assignment: CDR1 SGHTA and CDR2 FQGTGA.

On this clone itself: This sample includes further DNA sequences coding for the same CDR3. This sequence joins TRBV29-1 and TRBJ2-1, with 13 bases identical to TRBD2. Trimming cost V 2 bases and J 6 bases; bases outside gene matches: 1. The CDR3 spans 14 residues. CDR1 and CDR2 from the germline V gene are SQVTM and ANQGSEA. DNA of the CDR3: TGCAGCGTTGAACGACTAGCGGGAGGCAATGAGCAGTTCTTC. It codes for CSVERLAGGNEQFF.

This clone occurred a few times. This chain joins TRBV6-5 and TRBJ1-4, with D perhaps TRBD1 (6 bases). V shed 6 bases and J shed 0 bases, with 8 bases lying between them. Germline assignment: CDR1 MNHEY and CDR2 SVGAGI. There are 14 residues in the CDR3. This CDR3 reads CASRQGSTNEKLFF. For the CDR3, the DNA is TGTGCCAGCAGACAGGGATCAACTAATGAAAAACTGTTTTTT.

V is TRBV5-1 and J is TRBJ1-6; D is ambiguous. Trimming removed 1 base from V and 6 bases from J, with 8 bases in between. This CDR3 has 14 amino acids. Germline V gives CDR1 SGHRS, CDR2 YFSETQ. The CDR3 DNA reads TGCGCCAGCAGCTTGTCAGGCCCTAATTCACCCCTCCACTTT. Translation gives CASSLSGPNSPLHF.

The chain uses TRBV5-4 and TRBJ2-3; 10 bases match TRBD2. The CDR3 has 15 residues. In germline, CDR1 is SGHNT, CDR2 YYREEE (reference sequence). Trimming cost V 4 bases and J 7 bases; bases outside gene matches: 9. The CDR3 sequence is CASSVGAGGRNTQYF. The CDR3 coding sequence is TGTGCCAGCAGCGTGGGAGCGGGAGGGCGGAATACGCAGTATTTT.

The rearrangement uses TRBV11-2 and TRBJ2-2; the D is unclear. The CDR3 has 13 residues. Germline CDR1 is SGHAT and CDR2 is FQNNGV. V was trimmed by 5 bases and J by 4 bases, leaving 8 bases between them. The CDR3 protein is CASSPKLTGELFF. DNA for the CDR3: TGTGCCAGCAGCCCGAAACTCACCGGGGAGCTGTTTTTT.

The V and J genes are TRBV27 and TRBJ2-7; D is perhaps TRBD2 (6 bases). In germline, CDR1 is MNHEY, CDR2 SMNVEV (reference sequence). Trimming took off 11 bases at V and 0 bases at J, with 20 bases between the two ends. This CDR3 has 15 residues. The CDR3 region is CAGKTGASASYEQYF. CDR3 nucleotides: TGTGCCGGAAAGACCGGGGCTAGCGCCTCCTACGAGCAGTACTTC.